The T cell receptor beta chain under discussion was sequenced for a study of radiation and T cells in renal cell carcinoma. Study-level information: Nephrectomy followed 15 Gy stereotactic body radiation by 4 weeks.

Method: immunoSEQ multiplex PCR; TCRdb's copy keeps in-frame clones and lacks some. The table has 150,000 or so clones, about nine tenths seen once. The CDR3 contains 12 residues. Trimming cost V 3 bases and J 6 bases, with 8 bases left between them. The germline V gene encodes CDR1 LNHDA and CDR2 SQIVND (reference sequence). Time point indicated: baseline pretreatment blood. The treatment is: 15 Gy SBRT to primary tumor, nephrectomy 4 weeks later. After SBRT, blood was collected at 2 and 4 weeks, plus baseline. Concerning this clone: Its antigen is unknown.

General study results and limits: Pretreatment tumor biopsies were lacking, so baseline clonotypes are unknown.

This sequence was found in a woman aged 65 to 85 with renal cell carcinoma. This sample comprised blood, obtained from a patient whose treatment included radiotherapy and nephrectomy. The chain links TRBV19 to TRBJ1-1; D uncertain. In nucleotides, the CDR3 is TGTGCCAGTAGTATGCGCAGAGCTGAAGCTTTCTTT. It encodes CASSMRRAEAFF.